A single T cell receptor (beta chain) is shown here with its context. Germline CDR1 MNHEY, CDR2 SVGEGT. The V end was cut by 2 bases, the J end by 6 bases, with 13 bases between. The CDR3 length is 14 residues. Library preparation (for TCRbeta) was performed with unique molecular identifiers. Via MiXCR, TCRdb re-called the PCR reads, giving one row per CDR3 protein. The sample lists 450,000 to 600,000 distinct CDR3 sequences, 30% to 35% occurring once. These data originate in a study of T-cell reconstitution after alpha-beta-depleted transplantation in children. Material: PBMCs from the stem cell graft donor, obtained from the stem cell graft. The sequence derives from a human donor who donated a stem cell graft to a child with aplastic anemia. The chain couples TRBV6-2 or TRBV6-3 to TRBJ2-5; tentatively, D is TRBD1 (5 bases). CDR3 region: CASSYVSGRQTQYF. CDR3 nucleotide sequence: TGTGCCAGCAGTTACGTGTCAGGGCGACAGACCCAGTACTTC.